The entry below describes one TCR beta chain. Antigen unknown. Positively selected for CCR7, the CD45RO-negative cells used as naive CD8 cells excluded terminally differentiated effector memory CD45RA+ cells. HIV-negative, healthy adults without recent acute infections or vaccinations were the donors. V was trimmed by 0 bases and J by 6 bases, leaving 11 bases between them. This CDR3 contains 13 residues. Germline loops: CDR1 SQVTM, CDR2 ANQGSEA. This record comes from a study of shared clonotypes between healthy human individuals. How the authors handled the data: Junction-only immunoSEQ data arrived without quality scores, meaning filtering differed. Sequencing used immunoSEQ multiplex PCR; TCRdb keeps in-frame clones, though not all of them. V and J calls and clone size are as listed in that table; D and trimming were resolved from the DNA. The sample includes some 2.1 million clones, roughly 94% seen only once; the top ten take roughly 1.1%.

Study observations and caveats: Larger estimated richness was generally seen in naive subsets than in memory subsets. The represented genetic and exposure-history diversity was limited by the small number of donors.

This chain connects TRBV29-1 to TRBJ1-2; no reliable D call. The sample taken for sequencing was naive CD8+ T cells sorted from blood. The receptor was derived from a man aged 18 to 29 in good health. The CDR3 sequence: CSVEDTWAHGYTF. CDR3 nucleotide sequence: TGCAGCGTTGAAGACACGTGGGCCCATGGCTACACCTTC. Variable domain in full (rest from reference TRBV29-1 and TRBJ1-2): SAVISQKPSRDICQRGTSLTIQCQVDSQVTMMFWYRQQPGQSLTLIATANQGSEATYESGFVIDKFPISRPNLTFSTLTVSNMSPEDSSIYLCSVEDTWAHGYTFGSGTRLTVV.